The 18 T cell receptor beta chains in this list originate from one sample, sequenced in a study of T-cell memory formation after mild COVID-19. TCRdb processed the 5' RACE reads anew with MiXCR; each CDR3 protein has one entry. The table records 580,000 or so distinct CDR3 sequences, roughly 17% of them present only once. The specimen was PBMCs or a T cell subset sorted from them (not recorded which). These receptor sequences come from an adult woman who had mild COVID-19 (a few samples of this study predate the infection). Cell type and time point are not known.

The J gene is TRBJ2-1, the V gene TRBV7-9; possible D gene TRBD1, 5 bases. Germline CDR1 SEHNR, CDR2 FQNEAQ (reference sequence). The CDR3 length is 15 residues. Trimming left V 2 bases short and J 2 bases short, with 10 bases between. CDR3 loop: CASSLRGSAYNEQFF. The DNA for the CDR3 is TGTGCCAGCAGCTTAAGGGGATCGGCCTACAATGAGCAGTTCTTC.

Many counts were recorded for this clonotype. The chain combines TRBV5-6 with TRBJ2-7, with D unresolved. The V and J ends lost 5 bases and 0 bases respectively, with 9 bases between them. Germline CDR1 SGHDT, CDR2 YYEEEE. The CDR3 totals 13 residues. The CDR3 is CASSLSSSYEQYF. The CDR3 region has the DNA TGTGCCAGCAGTTTATCTAGCTCCTACGAGCAGTACTTC.

This clonotype has at least ten counts. This sequence joins TRBV19 and TRBJ2-2, with D possibly TRBD1 on 6 matching bases. V lost 3 bases and J 7 bases, leaving 9 bases between the germline ends. The germline V gene encodes CDR1 LNHDA and CDR2 SQIVND (reference sequence). The CDR3 extends over 13 amino acids. CDR3 coding DNA: TGTGCCAGTAGTATCCAGGGGTTCGGGGAGCTGTTTTTT. Translation: CASSIQGFGELFF.

The V and J genes are TRBV11-3 and TRBJ2-2, with TRBD2 matching 7 bases. Germline V CDR1 and CDR2: SGHNT, YENEEA. The ends lost 0 bases at V and 6 bases at J; junction bases unmatched: 7. CDR3 size: 16 residues. The CDR3 nucleotides read TGTGCCAGCAGCTTAGACCCGGGCGGGGGTTCCGGGGAGCTGTTTTTT. Protein product: CASSLDPGGGSGELFF.

Only a few counts were recorded for this clonotype. The rearrangement links TRBV5-8 to TRBJ2-5; possibly TRBD1 for D (5 bases). The germline gives CDR1 SGHTS, CDR2 YDEGEE. The CDR3 is 14 residues long. Trimming took off 5 bases at V and 0 bases at J, with 11 bases between the two ends. For the CDR3, the DNA is TGTGCCAGCAGATCGACAGCGTACCAAGAGACCCAGTACTTC. Amino acids: CASRSTAYQETQYF.

V gene TRBV5-1 combines with J gene TRBJ2-1, with 7 nucleotides matching TRBD1. The germline V gene encodes CDR1 SGHRS and CDR2 YFSETQ. V trimming: 4 bases; J trimming: 9 bases; junction bases outside the gene matches: 7. The CDR3 consists of 13 residues. CDR3 sequence reads: CASSPGWDSEQFF. The CDR3 nucleotides read TGCGCCAGCAGCCCTGGGTGGGACAGTGAGCAGTTCTTC.

This rearrangement joins TRBV7-2 to TRBJ1-2; 9 bases fit TRBD1. This CDR3 spans 15 amino acids. Germline V CDR1 and CDR2: SGHTA, FQGNSA. V lost 5 bases to trimming and J lost 6 bases; unmatched junction nucleotides: 10. This CDR3 is CASSLDRGVWDGYTF. The DNA of the CDR3 is TGTGCCAGCAGCCTGGACAGGGGCGTTTGGGATGGCTACACCTTC.

This chain uses TRBV4-1 with TRBJ1-2; 9 bases align to TRBD1. The CDR3 is 17 residues long. Germline CDR1 and CDR2: MGHRA and YSYEKL. V was clipped by 4 bases and J by 6 bases; unmatched bases: 15. This CDR3 is CASSPLRDRDALDGYTF. Written as DNA, the CDR3 is TGCGCCAGCAGCCCACTCCGGGACAGGGACGCTCTCGATGGCTACACCTTC.

This clonotype has more than one count but fewer than ten. This chain uses TRBV24-1 with TRBJ2-1; TRBD1 agrees at 9 bases. Looked up from germline, CDR1 is KGHDR and CDR2 is SFDVKD. With 4 bases clipped from V and 15 bases from J, the junction kept 6 bases outside the gene matches. The length of the CDR3 is 12 residues. The CDR3 coding sequence is TGTGCCACCAGTGAAACCGGGACAGGGACGTTCTTC. The encoded protein is CATSETGTGTFF.

This rearrangement joins TRBV7-2 to TRBJ2-3; TRBD2 matches 8 bases. Trimming removed 5 bases from V and 2 bases from J; junction bases left unmatched: 9. The length of the CDR3 is 16 residues. The germline V gene encodes CDR1 SGHTA and CDR2 FQGNSA. This CDR3 reads CASSDRVAGPTDTQYF. CDR3 in DNA: TGTGCCAGCAGCGACAGAGTAGCGGGGCCCACAGATACGCAGTATTTT.

This clonotype showed up just a few times. This chain joins TRBV20-1 and TRBJ2-4; perhaps TRBD1 as D (6 bases). Trimming removed 0 bases from V and 6 bases from J, with 9 bases in between. The CDR3 has 13 amino acids. The germline V gene has CDR1 DFQATT and CDR2 SNEGSKA (reference sequence). CDR3 sequence reads: CSARDRGRNIQYF. CDR3 nucleotides: TGCAGTGCTAGAGACAGGGGAAGAAACATTCAGTACTTC.

The V call is TRBV28, the J call TRBJ2-5; TRBD1 is a possible D gene (6 bases). Germline CDR1 reads MDHEN; CDR2 reads SYDVKM. The length of the CDR3 is 15 residues. Trimming took 3 bases from V and 5 from J, leaving 16 bases between them. CDR3 residues: CASSFLTGFRETQYF. Here the CDR3 DNA reads TGTGCCAGCAGTTTCCTAACAGGGTTTCGGGAGACCCAGTACTTC.

This clonotype has only a few counts. The chain carries TRBV12-3 or TRBV12-4 and TRBJ2-1; unclear D gene. The CDR3 loop spans 12 amino acids. Trimming took off 4 bases at V and 6 bases at J, with 7 bases between the two ends. As DNA, the CDR3 is TGTGCCAGCAGTTGGTCGAGCAATGAGCAGTTCTTC. This codes for CASSWSSNEQFF.

V and J are TRBV6-5 and TRBJ1-2; TRBD1 agrees at 9 bases. The CDR3 totals 14 residues. Germline V gives CDR1 MNHEY, CDR2 SVGAGI. V lost 4 bases and J lost 1; bases outside the gene matches: 1. The CDR3 coding sequence is TGTGCCAGCAGTTGGGACAGGGATAACTATGGCTACACCTTC. Amino acids: CASSWDRDNYGYTF.

This clonotype has at least ten counts. CDR3 nucleotide sequence: TGTGCCAGCAGCCTTTTAGCGGTTGGGACGACAGATACGCAGTATTTT. Translating it yields CASSLLAVGTTDTQYF. The V call is TRBV4-2, the J call TRBJ2-3; TRBD2 is a possible D gene (6 bases). From germline, CDR1 is LGHNA and CDR2 YNFKEQ. The CDR3 extends over 16 amino acids. Between the trimmed V and J ends, which lost 4 bases and 3 bases, there was a span of 17 bases.

The chain recombines TRBV3-1 with TRBJ2-3; 9 bases fit TRBD1. The CDR3 spans 15 residues. Germline CDR1 is LGHDT and CDR2 is YNNKEL (reference sequence). The V gene end was trimmed by 4 bases and the J gene end by 3 bases; junction bases not matched to a gene: 5. The CDR3 DNA follows: TGTGCCAGCAGCCCAGGACAGGGGATAACAGATACGCAGTATTTT. Protein: CASSPGQGITDTQYF.

This clonotype was observed a handful of times. V is TRBV11-2 and J is TRBJ2-2; TRBD1 matches at 8 bases. In germline, CDR1 is SGHAT, CDR2 FQNNGV. The CDR3 loop spans 17 amino acids. V was pared by 2 bases and J by 6 bases, with 11 bases of the junction left unmatched. The CDR3 protein is CASSLYAGGARAGELFF. The CDR3 bases are TGTGCCAGCAGCTTATACGCAGGGGGCGCGAGGGCCGGGGAGCTGTTTTTT.

The chain combines TRBV5-1 with TRBJ1-1; D is ambiguous. The germline gives CDR1 SGHRS, CDR2 YFSETQ. Trimming cost V 0 bases and J 3 bases, with 12 bases left between them. The CDR3 is 15 amino acids. The CDR3 protein is CASSLAAQGHTEAFF. The CDR3 DNA follows: TGCGCCAGCAGCTTGGCGGCGCAAGGGCACACTGAAGCTTTCTTT. Using reference TRBV5-1 and TRBJ1-1 for the parts outside the CDR3, the full variable domain is KAGVTQTPRYLIKTRGQQVTLSCSPISGHRSVSWYQQTPGQGLQFLFEYFSETQRNKGNFPGRFSGRQFSNSRSEMNVSTLELGDSALYLCASSLAAQGHTEAFFGQGTRLTVV.